Listed below are T cell receptor beta chains from one sample, sequenced in a study of blood T cells in healthy people across ages. MiXCR, applied by TCRdb to the 5' RACE reads, yields one record per CDR3 protein. The sample holds 850,000 to 1,100,000 distinct CDR3 sequences, approximately 38% seen once. Sequenced sample: blood. The receptors were sampled from a man younger than 35 in good health. Both conserved end residues are part of each CDR3.

cdr3_aa	v_call	j_call
CASSQDWTSGGRKDTQYF	TRBV4-2	TRBJ2-3
CASRGGMVGSDTQYF	TRBV6-5	TRBJ2-3
CASSRDRGRGYTF	TRBV4-3	TRBJ1-2
CASRITGESYNEQFF	TRBV7-9	TRBJ2-1
CASSYGGTDTNYGYTF	TRBV6-2/TRBV6-3	TRBJ1-2
CASSSGTSGGAETQYF	TRBV4-3	TRBJ2-5
CASSQEPGGEAEAFF	TRBV4-1	TRBJ1-1
CSARDVAGLYEQYF	TRBV20-1	TRBJ2-7
CASSVTGELNLNYGYTF	TRBV5-6	TRBJ1-2
CASSLRSREQPQHF	TRBV27	TRBJ1-5
CSVERAGVTEAFF	TRBV29-1	TRBJ1-1
CASSLGDSNNEQYF	TRBV5-5	TRBJ2-5
CVSSFWANYGYTF	TRBV27	TRBJ1-2
CASSPGTGVDEKLFF	TRBV7-3	TRBJ1-4
CASSYIGTKGHEQFF	TRBV6-2/TRBV6-3	TRBJ2-1
CASSFDPNTEAFF	TRBV18	TRBJ1-1
CASSWNRASNTEAFF	TRBV5-6	TRBJ1-1
CASSGRINYGYTF	TRBV2	TRBJ1-2
CASSPVRGGYNEQFF	TRBV11-2	TRBJ2-1
CASSPPSGTSSPLHF	TRBV7-9	TRBJ1-6
CASSPQGRGTDTQYF	TRBV7-9	TRBJ2-3
CASGLVGGRDVERFF	TRBV12-5	TRBJ2-1
CASSETRGGSQPQHF	TRBV2	TRBJ1-5
CASSYVGRNSPLHF	TRBV6-2/TRBV6-3	TRBJ1-6